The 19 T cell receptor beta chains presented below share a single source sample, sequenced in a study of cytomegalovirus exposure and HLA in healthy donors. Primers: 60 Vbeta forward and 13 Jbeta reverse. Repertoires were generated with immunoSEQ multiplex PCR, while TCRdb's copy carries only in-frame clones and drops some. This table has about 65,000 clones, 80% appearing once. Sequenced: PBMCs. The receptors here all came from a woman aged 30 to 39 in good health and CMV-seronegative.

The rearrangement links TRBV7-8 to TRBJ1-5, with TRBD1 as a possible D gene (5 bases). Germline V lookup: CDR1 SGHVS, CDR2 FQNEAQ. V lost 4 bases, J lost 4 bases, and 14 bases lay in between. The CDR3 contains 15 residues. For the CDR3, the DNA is TGTGCCAGCAGCTCAGATAGACAGCCGAATCAGCCCCAGCATTTT. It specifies CASSSDRQPNQPQHF.

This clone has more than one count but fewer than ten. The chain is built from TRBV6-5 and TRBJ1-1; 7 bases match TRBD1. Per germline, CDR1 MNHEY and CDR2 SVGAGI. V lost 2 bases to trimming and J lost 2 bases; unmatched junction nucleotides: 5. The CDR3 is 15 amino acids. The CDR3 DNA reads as TGTGCCAGCAGTTACGGGGGACAGTTAAACACTGAAGCTTTCTTT. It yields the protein CASSYGGQLNTEAFF.

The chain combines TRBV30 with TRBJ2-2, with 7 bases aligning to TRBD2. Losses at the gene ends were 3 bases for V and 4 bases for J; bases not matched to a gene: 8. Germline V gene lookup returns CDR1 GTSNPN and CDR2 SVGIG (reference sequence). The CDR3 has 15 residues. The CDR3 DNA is TGTGCCTGGAGGCGGGACTACCTCGCCACCGGGGAGCTGTTTTTT. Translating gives CAWRRDYLATGELFF.

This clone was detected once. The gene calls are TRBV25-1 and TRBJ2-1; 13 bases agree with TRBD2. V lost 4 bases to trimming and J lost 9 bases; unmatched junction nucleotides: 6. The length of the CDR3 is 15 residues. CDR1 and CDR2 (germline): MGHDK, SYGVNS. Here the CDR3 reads CASSVGLAGRVEQFF. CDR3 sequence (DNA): TGTGCCAGCAGTGTGGGACTAGCGGGACGTGTTGAGCAGTTCTTC.

The CDR3 spells CASSLRGTYNEQFF. In nucleotides, the CDR3 is TGTGCCAGCAGCTTAAGAGGCACCTACAATGAGCAGTTCTTC. The rearrangement links TRBV7-2 to TRBJ2-1; no clear D gene. The CDR3 length is 14 residues. Germline-derived CDR1 and CDR2 are SGHTA and FQGNSA. The germline V and J ends were trimmed by 2 bases and 2 bases, with 7 bases remaining between them.

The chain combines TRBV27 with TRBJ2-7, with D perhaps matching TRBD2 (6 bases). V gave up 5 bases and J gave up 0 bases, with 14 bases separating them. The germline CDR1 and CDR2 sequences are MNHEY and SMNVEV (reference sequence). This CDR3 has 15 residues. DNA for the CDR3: TGTGCCAGCAGTCCCGGGACGGGAGTCTCCTACGAGCAGTACTTC. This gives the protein CASSPGTGVSYEQYF.

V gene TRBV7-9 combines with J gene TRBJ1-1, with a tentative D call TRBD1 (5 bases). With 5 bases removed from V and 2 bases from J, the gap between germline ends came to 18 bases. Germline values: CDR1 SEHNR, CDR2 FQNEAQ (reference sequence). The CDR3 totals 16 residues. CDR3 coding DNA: TGTGCCAGCAGCCGAGAAGGGGCAGGGCCAAACACTGAAGCTTTCTTT. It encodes CASSREGAGPNTEAFF.

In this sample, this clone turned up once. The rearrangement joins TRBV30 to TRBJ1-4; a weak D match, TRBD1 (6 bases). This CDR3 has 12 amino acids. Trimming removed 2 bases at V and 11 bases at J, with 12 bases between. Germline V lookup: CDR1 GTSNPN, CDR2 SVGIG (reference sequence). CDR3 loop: CAWSLGAEKLFF. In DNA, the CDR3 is TGTGCCTGGAGTCTGGGGGCCGAGAAACTGTTTTTT.

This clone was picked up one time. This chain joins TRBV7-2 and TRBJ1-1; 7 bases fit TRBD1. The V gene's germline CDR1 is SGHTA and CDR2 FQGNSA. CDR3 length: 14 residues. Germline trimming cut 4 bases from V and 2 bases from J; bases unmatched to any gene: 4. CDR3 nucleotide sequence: TGTGCCAGCAGCTACAGGGGCCCTAACACTGAAGCTTTCTTT. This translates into CASSYRGPNTEAFF.

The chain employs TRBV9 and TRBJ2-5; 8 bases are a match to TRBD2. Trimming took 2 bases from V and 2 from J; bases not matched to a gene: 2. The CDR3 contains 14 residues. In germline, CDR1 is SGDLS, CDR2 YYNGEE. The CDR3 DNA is TGTGCCAGCAGCGTCGGGACTAGTCAAGAGACCCAGTACTTC. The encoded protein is CASSVGTSQETQYF.

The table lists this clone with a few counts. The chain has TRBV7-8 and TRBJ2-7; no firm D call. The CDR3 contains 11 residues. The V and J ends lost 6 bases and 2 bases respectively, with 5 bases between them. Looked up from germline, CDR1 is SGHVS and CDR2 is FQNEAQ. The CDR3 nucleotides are TGTGCCAGCAGTACTCCCTACGAGCAGTACTTC. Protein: CASSTPYEQYF.

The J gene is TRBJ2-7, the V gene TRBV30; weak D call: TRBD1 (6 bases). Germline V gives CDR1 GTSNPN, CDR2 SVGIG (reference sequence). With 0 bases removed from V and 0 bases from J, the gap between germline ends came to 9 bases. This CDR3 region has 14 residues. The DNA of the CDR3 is TGTGCCTGGAGTGTAGGGGGTGTCTCCTACGAGCAGTACTTC. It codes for CAWSVGGVSYEQYF. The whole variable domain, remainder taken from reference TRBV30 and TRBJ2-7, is SQTIHQWPATLVQPVGSPLSLECTVEGTSNPNLYWYRQAAGRGLQLLFYSVGIGQISSEVPQNLSASRPQDRQFILSSKKLLLSDSGFYLCAWSVGGVSYEQYFGPGTRLTVT.

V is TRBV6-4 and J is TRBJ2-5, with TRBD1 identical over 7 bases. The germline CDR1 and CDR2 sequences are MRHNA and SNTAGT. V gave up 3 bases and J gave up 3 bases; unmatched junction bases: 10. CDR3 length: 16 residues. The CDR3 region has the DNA TGTGCCAGCAGTGATCTCTACGTACAGGGGAAAGAGACCCAGTACTTC. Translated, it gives CASSDLYVQGKETQYF.

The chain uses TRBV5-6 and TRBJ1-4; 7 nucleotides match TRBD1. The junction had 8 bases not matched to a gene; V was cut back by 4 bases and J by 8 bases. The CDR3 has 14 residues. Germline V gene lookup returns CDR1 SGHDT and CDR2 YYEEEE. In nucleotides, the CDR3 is TGTGCCAGCAGCCGCACAGGGGCCGGGGAAAAACTGTTTTTT. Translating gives CASSRTGAGEKLFF.

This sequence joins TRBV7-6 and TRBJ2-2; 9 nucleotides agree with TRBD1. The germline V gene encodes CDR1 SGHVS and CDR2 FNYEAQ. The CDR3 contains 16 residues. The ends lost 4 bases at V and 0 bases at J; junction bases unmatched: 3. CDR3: CASSWGQGSNTGELFF. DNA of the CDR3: TGTGCCAGCAGCTGGGGACAGGGTTCGAACACCGGGGAGCTGTTTTTT.

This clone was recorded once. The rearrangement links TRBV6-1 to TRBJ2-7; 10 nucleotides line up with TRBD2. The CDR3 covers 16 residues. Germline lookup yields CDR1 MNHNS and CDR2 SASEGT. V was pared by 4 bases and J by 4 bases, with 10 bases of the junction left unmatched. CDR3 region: CASSVAGGGLVYEQYF. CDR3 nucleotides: TGTGCCAGCAGTGTAGCGGGAGGAGGTCTGGTTTACGAGCAGTACTTC.

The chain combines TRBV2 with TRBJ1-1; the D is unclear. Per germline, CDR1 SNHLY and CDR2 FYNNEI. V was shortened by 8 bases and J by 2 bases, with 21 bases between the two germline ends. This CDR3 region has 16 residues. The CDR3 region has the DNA TGTGCCAGCTCAGTCCGGGAGGTTCTTCCTAACACTGAAGCTTTCTTT. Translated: CASSVREVLPNTEAFF.

DNA of the CDR3: TGTGCCAGCAGCTTAACAGGGGCCTCCTCTGAAGCTTTCTTT. It codes for CASSLTGASSEAFF. The chain employs TRBV7-9 and TRBJ1-1; 7 nucleotides align to TRBD1. The CDR3 contains 14 residues. Germline V gene data show CDR1 as SEHNR and CDR2 as FQNEAQ (reference sequence). The V and J ends lost 2 bases and 6 bases, in that order; junction bases with no gene match: 6.

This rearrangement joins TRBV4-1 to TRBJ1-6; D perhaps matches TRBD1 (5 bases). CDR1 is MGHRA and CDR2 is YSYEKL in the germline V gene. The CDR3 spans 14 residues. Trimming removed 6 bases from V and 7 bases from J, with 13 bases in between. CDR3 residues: CASSLRGQNSPLHF. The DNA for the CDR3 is TGCGCCAGCAGTCTAAGGGGTCAAAATTCACCCCTCCACTTT.